The present T cell receptor (beta chain) was sequenced within a study of read filtering for tumor transcriptome and immune sequencing. Study in general: Among patients, approximately 16 were male and more than 11 female, aged roughly 47 to 90 (mean approximately 60).

This clonotype appeared many times. What it binds is not known. In germline, CDR1 is SGHRS, CDR2 YFSETQ. V was pared by 4 bases and J by 3 bases, with 16 bases between. The CDR3 totals 15 residues. Sampling of bone marrow took place during active disease in every patient. From about 400 ng of RNA, a library with molecular barcoded alpha/delta and beta/gamma adaptors was made. TCRdb redid the calling of the reads with MiXCR, one entry per CDR3 protein. This sample carries tens of thousands of distinct CDR3 sequences, roughly 15% of them seen once, and the ten largest clones take 25% to 30%. Findings and limits, study-wide: Compared with RNA-seq, IR-seq gave much higher clonotype depth and reliability. Sorted CD138-negative bone marrow cells were not purified T cells.

Sequencing was performed on a population of CD138-negative cells sorted from bone marrow. The rearrangement links TRBV5-1 to TRBJ2-5, with D possibly being TRBD1 or TRBD2 (5 bases each). This clonotype originated in a donor over 35 with multiple myeloma. CDR3 in DNA: TGCGCCAGCAGCCGCGATGGGACGGCGAAAGAGACCCAGTACTTC. Protein product: CASSRDGTAKETQYF.